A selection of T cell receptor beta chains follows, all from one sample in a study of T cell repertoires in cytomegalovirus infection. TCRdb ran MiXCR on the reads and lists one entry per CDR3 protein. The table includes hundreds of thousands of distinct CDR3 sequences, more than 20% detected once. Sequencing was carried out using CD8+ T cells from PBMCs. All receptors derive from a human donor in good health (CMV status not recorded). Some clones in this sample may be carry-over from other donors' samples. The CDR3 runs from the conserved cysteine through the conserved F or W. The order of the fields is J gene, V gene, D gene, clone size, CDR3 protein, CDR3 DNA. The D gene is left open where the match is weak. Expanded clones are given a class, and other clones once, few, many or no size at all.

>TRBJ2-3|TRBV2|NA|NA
CASRISWGWSDTQYF
TGTGCCAGCAGGATTAGCTGGGGCTGGTCAGATACGCAGTATTTT
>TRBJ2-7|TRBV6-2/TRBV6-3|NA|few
CASSFRDVGYEQYF
TGTGCCAGCAGTTTCCGGGACGTAGGATACGAGCAGTACTTC
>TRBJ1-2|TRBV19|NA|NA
CASSIVHGAHGYTF
TGTGCCAGTAGTATAGTTCACGGAGCCCATGGCTACACCTTC
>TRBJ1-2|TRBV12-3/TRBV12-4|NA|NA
CASGRTVYYGYTF
TGTGCCAGCGGTAGGACAGTCTACTATGGCTACACCTTC
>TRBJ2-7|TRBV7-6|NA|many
CASLGLGDSYEQYF
TGTGCCAGCCTCGGCCTCGGAGACTCCTACGAGCAGTACTTC
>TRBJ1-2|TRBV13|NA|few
CASSRTSNHLLRDYGYTF
TGTGCCAGCAGCCGAACATCCAACCACCTCCTTAGGGACTATGGCTACACCTTC
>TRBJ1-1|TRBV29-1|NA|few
CSVEGARTRTEAFF
TGCAGCGTTGAAGGGGCCCGGACGAGGACTGAAGCTTTCTTT
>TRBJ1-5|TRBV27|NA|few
CASRGGGSNQPQHF
TGTGCCAGCAGGGGAGGCGGAAGCAATCAGCCCCAGCATTTT
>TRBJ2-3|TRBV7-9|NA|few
CASTPRPSSTDTQYF
TGTGCCAGCACCCCCCGCCCTTCCAGCACAGATACGCAGTATTTT
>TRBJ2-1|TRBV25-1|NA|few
CASSEYPDRSSYNEQFF
TGTGCCAGCAGCGAATATCCCGACAGGAGTTCCTACAATGAGCAGTTCTTC
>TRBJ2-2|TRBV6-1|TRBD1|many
CASSEELGQGSRELFF
TGTGCCAGCAGTGAAGAGTTAGGACAGGGATCCAGGGAGCTGTTTTTT
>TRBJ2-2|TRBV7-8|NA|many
CASSLRDVSTGELFF
TGTGCCAGCAGCCTCCGGGACGTCAGCACCGGGGAGCTGTTTTTT
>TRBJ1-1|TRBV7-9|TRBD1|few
CASSPFRGQNTEAFF
TGTGCCAGCAGCCCCTTCAGGGGGCAGAACACTGAAGCTTTCTTT
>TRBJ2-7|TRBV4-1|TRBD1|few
CASSQGGRGLYEQYF
TGCGCCAGCAGCCAAGGAGGCAGGGGGCTCTACGAGCAGTACTTC
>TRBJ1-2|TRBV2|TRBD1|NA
CASSGPDREKPPPLNYGYTF
TGTGCCAGCAGTGGCCCGGACAGGGAAAAACCGCCACCTCTTAACTATGGCTACACCTTC
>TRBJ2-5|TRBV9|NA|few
CASSPGLSMETQYF
TGTGCCAGCAGCCCAGGGCTGTCAATGGAGACCCAGTACTTC
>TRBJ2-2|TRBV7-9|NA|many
CASSLAGSSNTGELFF
TGTGCCAGCAGCTTAGCTGGTTCCAGTAACACCGGGGAGCTGTTTTTT
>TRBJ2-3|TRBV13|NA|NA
CASSPLGGLTDTQYF
TGTGCCAGCAGCCCTTTGGGGGGCCTCACAGATACGCAGTATTTT
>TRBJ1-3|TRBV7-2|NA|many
CASSPRTQGSGNTIYF
TGTGCCAGCAGCCCAAGAACCCAGGGCTCTGGAAACACCATATATTTT
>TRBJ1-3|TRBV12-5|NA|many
CASGFTPDRTTGNTIYF
TGTGCTAGTGGTTTTACCCCCGACAGGACAACTGGAAACACCATATATTTT
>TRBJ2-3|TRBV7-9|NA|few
CASSPNSGGGTDTQYF
TGTGCCAGCAGCCCGAATTCCGGCGGGGGCACAGATACGCAGTATTTT
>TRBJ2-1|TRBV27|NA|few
CASSLNPGGLYNEQFF
TGTGCCAGCAGTTTAAACCCCGGGGGCCTGTACAATGAGCAGTTCTTC
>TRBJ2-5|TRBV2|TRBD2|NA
CASTFVAGLETQYF
TGTGCCAGCACCTTCGTAGCGGGGTTGGAGACCCAGTACTTC
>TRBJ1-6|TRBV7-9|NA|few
CASSSPMGNSPLHF
TGTGCCAGCAGCTCCCCAATGGGTAATTCACCCCTCCACTTT
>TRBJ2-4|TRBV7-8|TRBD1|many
CASSLPRQGGFKNIQYF
TGTGCCAGCAGCTTACCGAGACAGGGGGGGTTCAAAAACATTCAGTACTTC
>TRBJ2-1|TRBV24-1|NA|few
CATSDSSSGPYEQFF
TGTGCCACCAGTGACTCGAGCTCAGGGCCCTATGAGCAGTTCTTC
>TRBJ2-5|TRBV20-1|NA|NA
CSARDLPGETQYF
TGCAGTGCTAGAGATCTCCCCGGAGAGACCCAGTACTTC
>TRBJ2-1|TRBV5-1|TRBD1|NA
CASRPFEQGAYNEQFF
TGCGCCAGCAGGCCGTTTGAGCAGGGGGCCTACAATGAGCAGTTCTTC
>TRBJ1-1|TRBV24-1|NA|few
CATSALDGGGNTEAFF
TGTGCCACCAGCGCCCTCGACGGCGGGGGCAACACTGAAGCTTTCTTT
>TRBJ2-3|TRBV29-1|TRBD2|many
CSALSGDTDTQYF
TGCAGCGCCCTTAGCGGGGATACAGATACGCAGTATTTT
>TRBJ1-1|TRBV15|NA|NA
CATSRDLTLAGTEAFF
TGTGCCACCAGCAGAGATTTAACCTTGGCCGGCACTGAAGCTTTCTTT
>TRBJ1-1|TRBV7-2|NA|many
CASSPKSVYTEAFF
TGTGCCAGCAGCCCGAAATCAGTTTACACTGAAGCTTTCTTT
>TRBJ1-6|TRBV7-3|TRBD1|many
CASSPTGAYNSPLHF
TGTGCCAGCAGCCCCACAGGGGCGTATAATTCACCCCTCCACTTT
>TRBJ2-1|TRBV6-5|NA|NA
CASSYSRAPYNEQFF
TGTGCCAGCAGTTACTCTAGGGCTCCCTACAATGAGCAGTTCTTC
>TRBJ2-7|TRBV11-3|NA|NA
CVSSLGTSSHEQYF
TGTGTCAGCAGCTTAGGGACGTCGAGCCACGAGCAGTACTTC
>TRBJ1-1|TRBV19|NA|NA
CASSPPWGNTEAFF
TGTGCCAGTAGTCCTCCATGGGGGAACACTGAAGCTTTCTTT
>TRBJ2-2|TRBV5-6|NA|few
CASSRIPSAGELFF
TGTGCCAGCAGCCGGATTCCGTCGGCCGGGGAGCTGTTTTTT